The 10 T cell receptor beta chains in this list originate from one sample, sequenced in a study of cytomegalovirus exposure and HLA in healthy donors. The primer mix had 60 Vbeta and 13 Jbeta primers. Measured with immunoSEQ multiplex PCR; TCRdb has only the in-frame clones, and not every one. The top ten hold more than 1.5% of the sample, which has 150,000 or so clones, around four fifths seen once. Sequenced material: PBMCs. These receptors were collected from a woman aged 35 to 49 in good health and CMV-seronegative.

This clone was recorded only once. The V call is TRBV14, the J call TRBJ2-7, with TRBD1 matching 8 bases. V gave up 0 bases and J gave up 3 bases; unmatched junction bases: 10. The CDR3 totals 17 residues. Germline V gene data show CDR1 as SGHDN and CDR2 as FVKESK. CDR3 nucleotide sequence: TGTGCCAGCAGCCAAGATATACGGACAGGGATCAACTACGAGCAGTACTTC. Translating it yields CASSQDIRTGINYEQYF.

The V gene is TRBV30, the J gene TRBJ2-1; 7 bases map to TRBD2. The V segment lost 4 bases and the J segment 4 bases; nucleotides outside the gene matches: 4. Per germline, CDR1 GTSNPN and CDR2 SVGIG (reference sequence). The CDR3 has 13 residues. The CDR3 DNA reads as TGTGCCTGGAAGCGGGGCGGTTACAATGAGCAGTTCTTC. Its translation is CAWKRGGYNEQFF.

The V and J genes are TRBV5-1 and TRBJ1-3, with 8 bases identical to TRBD1. Losses at the gene ends were 4 bases for V and 8 bases for J; bases not matched to a gene: 8. CDR3 length: 14 amino acids. Germline assignment: CDR1 SGHRS and CDR2 YFSETQ. CDR3 amino acids: CASSGQGYGDTIYF. CDR3 sequence (DNA): TGCGCCAGCAGCGGACAGGGATACGGGGACACCATATATTTT.

This clone was seen once. The chain couples TRBV6-5 to TRBJ2-7; 7 nucleotides align to TRBD1. The germline CDR1 and CDR2 sequences are MNHEY and SVGAGI. The CDR3 loop spans 14 amino acids. V dropped 2 bases and J dropped 3; count of bases not matched to a gene: 4. The DNA for the CDR3 is TGTGCCAGCAGTTACGACAGGGATATCTACGAGCAGTACTTC. Translation gives CASSYDRDIYEQYF.

This clone is a singleton in its sample. The J gene is TRBJ2-5, the V gene TRBV19, with D possibly TRBD1 on 6 matching bases. The V and J ends lost 1 base and 3 bases respectively, with 12 bases between them. Germline V lookup: CDR1 LNHDA, CDR2 SQIVND (reference sequence). The CDR3 extends over 15 amino acids. The CDR3 bases are TGTGCCAGTAGTATAGGATGGGACACGAAAGAGACCCAGTACTTC. Translation: CASSIGWDTKETQYF. The full variable domain, completed using reference TRBV19 and TRBJ2-5, is DGGITQSPKYLFRKEGQNVTLSCEQNLNHDAMYWYRQDPGQGLRLIYYSQIVNDFQKGDIAEGYSVSREKKESFPLTVTSAQKNPTAFYLCASSIGWDTKETQYFGPGTRLLVL.

The chain joins TRBV6-6 to TRBJ2-7; 8 positions match TRBD2. CDR3 size: 12 residues. The germline gives CDR1 MNHNY, CDR2 SVGAGI (reference sequence). After removal of 6 bases from V and 6 bases from J, the junction contained 4 bases not matched to a gene. As DNA, the CDR3 is TGTGCCAGCAGGGCGGGGGGCAGCGAGCAGTACTTC. Protein: CASRAGGSEQYF.

The chain is built from TRBV28 and TRBJ1-5, with a possible D match to TRBD1 (6 bases). CDR1 is MDHEN and CDR2 is SYDVKM in the germline V gene. V gave up 3 bases and J gave up 4 bases, with 10 bases separating them. The CDR3 runs to 14 residues. The CDR3 region is CASSFTGWNQPQHF. For the CDR3, the DNA is TGTGCCAGCAGTTTCACAGGGTGGAATCAGCCCCAGCATTTT.

The CDR3 DNA is TGTGCCAGCAGTGAAATGTTTGTTCGACTAGCACATCAAGAGACCCAGTACTTC. Protein product: CASSEMFVRLAHQETQYF. The rearrangement joins TRBV25-1 to TRBJ2-5; 7 bases fit TRBD2. This CDR3 has 18 residues. Losses at the gene ends were 2 bases for V and 2 bases for J; bases not matched to a gene: 14. Germline-derived CDR1 and CDR2 are MGHDK and SYGVNS. The variable domain in full, completed from reference TRBV25-1 and TRBJ2-5, reads EADIYQTPRYLVIGTGKKITLECSQTMGHDKMYWYQQDPGMELHLIHYSYGVNSTEKGDLSSESTVSRIRTEHFPLTLESARPSHTSQYLCASSEMFVRLAHQETQYFGPGTRLLVL.

This chain links TRBV11-2 with TRBJ2-7; the match to TRBD2 covers 14 bases. This CDR3 spans 15 amino acids. J gave up 3 bases and V 3 bases, and 1 base lay outside the gene matches. Germline V CDR1 and CDR2: SGHAT, FQNNGV. The chain's CDR3 is CASSFGTSGSYEQYF. CDR3 bases: TGTGCCAGCAGCTTCGGGACTAGCGGGAGCTACGAGCAGTACTTC.

CDR3 in DNA: TGTGCCAGCAACAAGTGGGCGGGAGGTCCAGATACGCAGTATTTT. This codes for CASNKWAGGPDTQYF. The V and J genes are TRBV9 and TRBJ2-3; TRBD2 matches 8 bases. Losses at the gene ends were 6 bases for V and 4 bases for J; bases not matched to a gene: 10. CDR1 is SGDLS and CDR2 is YYNGEE in the germline V gene. This CDR3 has 15 amino acids.